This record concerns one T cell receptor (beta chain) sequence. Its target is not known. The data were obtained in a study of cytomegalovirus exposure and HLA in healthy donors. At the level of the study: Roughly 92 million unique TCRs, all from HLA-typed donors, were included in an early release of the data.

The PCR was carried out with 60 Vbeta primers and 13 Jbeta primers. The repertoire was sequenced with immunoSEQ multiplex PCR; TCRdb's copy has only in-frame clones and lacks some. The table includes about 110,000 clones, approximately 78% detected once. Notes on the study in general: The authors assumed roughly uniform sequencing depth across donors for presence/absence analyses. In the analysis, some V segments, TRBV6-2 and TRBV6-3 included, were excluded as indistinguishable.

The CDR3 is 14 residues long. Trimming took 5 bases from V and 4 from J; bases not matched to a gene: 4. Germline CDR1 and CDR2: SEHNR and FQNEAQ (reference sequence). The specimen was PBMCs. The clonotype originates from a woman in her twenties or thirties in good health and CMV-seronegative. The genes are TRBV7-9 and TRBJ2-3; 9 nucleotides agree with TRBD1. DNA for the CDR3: TGTGCCAGCAGCGCTACAGGGGGCGCAGATACGCAGTATTTT. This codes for CASSATGGADTQYF.